The next 14 T cell receptor beta chains were all read from a single sample in a study of cytomegalovirus exposure and HLA in healthy donors. Assay: immunoSEQ multiplex PCR; the TCRdb copy retains only in-frame clones and omits some. The sample carries 55,000 to 65,000 clones, under 95% recorded once. The specimen sequenced was PBMCs. These TCRs come from a young man in good health and CMV-seronegative.

The V call is TRBV30, the J call TRBJ2-5; TRBD2 matches 7 bases. This CDR3 region has 14 residues. Per the germline V gene, CDR1 is GTSNPN and CDR2 is SVGIG (reference sequence). The CDR3 loop is CAGSWRELTETQYF. The CDR3 DNA reads TGTGCAGGGAGTTGGCGGGAGTTGACAGAGACCCAGTACTTC.

Turning to this clone: An end of the junction does not agree with germline; a read error may underlie this. V usage is TRBV11-3 and J usage is TRBJ2-2, with D perhaps matching TRBD2 (6 bases). This CDR3 is 14 amino acids long. Germline V gene lookup returns CDR1 SGHNT and CDR2 YENEEA. CDR3 amino acids: CASSLVADTGELFF. CDR3 DNA sequence: TGTGCCAGCAGTTTAGTAGCGGACACCGGGGAGCTGTTTTTT. Combining the CDR3 with reference TRBV11-3 and TRBJ2-2 gives the whole variable domain EAGVVQSPRYKIIEKKQPVAFWCNPISGHNTLYWYLQNLGQGPELLIRYENEEAVDDSQLPKDRFSAERLKGVDSTLKIQPAELGDSAVYLCASSLVADTGELFFGEGSRLTVL.

The chain employs TRBV7-6 and TRBJ1-2; TRBD1 might be the D (6 bases). CDR3 length: 13 residues. Per the germline V gene, CDR1 is SGHVS and CDR2 is FNYEAQ. The V end lost 1 base, the J end lost 6 bases, and 9 bases lay between the germline ends. CDR3 sequence reads: CASSLVQGDGYTF. CDR3 sequence (DNA): TGTGCCAGCAGCTTAGTACAGGGAGATGGCTACACCTTC.

The genes are TRBV11-3 and TRBJ2-7; D is ambiguous. The CDR3 sequence is 12 residues long. Germline loops: CDR1 SGHNT, CDR2 YENEEA. Trimming stripped 4 bases from V and 4 bases from J, with 8 bases between. The DNA for the CDR3 is TGTGCCAGCAGCTCTACTCAATACGAGCAGTACTTC. It is translated as CASSSTQYEQYF.

This clone has a handful of counts. The CDR3 DNA reads as TGTGCCAGCAGTTACGATTACAGGGCCTCCACAGATACGCAGTATTTT. Its translation is CASSYDYRASTDTQYF. This chain links TRBV6-5 with TRBJ2-3, with a tentative D call TRBD1 (6 bases). Germline lookup yields CDR1 MNHEY and CDR2 SVGAGI. The CDR3 consists of 16 residues. Trimming cost V 2 bases and J 2 bases, with 14 bases left between them.

The chain uses TRBV28 and TRBJ2-7, with 8 bases aligning to TRBD2. This CDR3 contains 14 residues. V shed 5 bases, J shed 4 bases, and the junction held 7 bases outside the gene matches. Germline CDR1 MDHEN, CDR2 SYDVKM. Here the CDR3 DNA reads TGTGCCAGCAGTGGACGGACTAGCAGTTACGAGCAGTACTTC. Amino acids: CASSGRTSSYEQYF.

The chain couples TRBV4-3 to TRBJ2-7; 7 bases match TRBD1. Trimming took 1 base from V and 3 from J; bases not matched to a gene: 6. The germline gives CDR1 LGHNA, CDR2 YSLEER. The CDR3 totals 15 residues. The CDR3 bases are TGCGCCAGCAGCCAAGCTGCCGGACAGGTCTACGAGCAGTACTTC. It is translated as CASSQAAGQVYEQYF.

The V gene is TRBV6-6, the J gene TRBJ2-1; TRBD2 might be the D (6 bases). There are 13 residues in the CDR3. The V gene's germline CDR1 is MNHNY and CDR2 SVGAGI (reference sequence). Trimming pared 7 bases from V and 2 bases from J, leaving 9 bases between. CDR3 sequence (DNA): TGTGCCAGCAACGGGAGCCCCTACAATGAGCAGTTCTTC. Translated, it gives CASNGSPYNEQFF.

The V gene is TRBV10-3, the J gene TRBJ2-7; 9 bases map to TRBD1. This CDR3 is 15 amino acids long. Germline CDR1 is ENHRY and CDR2 is SYGVKD. J lost 3 bases, V lost 7 bases, and 10 bases had no gene match. As DNA, the CDR3 is TGTGCCATCACCGACGGTACGGGACAGGGCTACGAGCAGTACTTC. Translation: CAITDGTGQGYEQYF.

The V and J genes are TRBV27 and TRBJ2-5, with D perhaps matching TRBD2 (7 bases). The length of the CDR3 is 14 residues. Germline V gene data show CDR1 as MNHEY and CDR2 as SMNVEV (reference sequence). The germline V and J ends were trimmed by 1 base and 7 bases, with 13 bases remaining between them. The CDR3 is CASSLLGGPGTQYF. The CDR3, as DNA: TGTGCCAGCAGTTTATTGGGGGGGCCGGGGACCCAGTACTTC.

The chain carries TRBV28 and TRBJ1-5; D possibly corresponds to TRBD1 (6 bases). The CDR3 has 14 residues. V dropped 6 bases and J dropped 7 bases, with 16 bases sitting between them. Germline CDR1 MDHEN, CDR2 SYDVKM. The CDR3 protein is CASSSGGGLQPQHF. Here the CDR3 DNA reads TGTGCCAGCAGCTCCGGGGGGGGGCTACAGCCCCAGCATTTT.

The J gene is TRBJ2-7, the V gene TRBV29-1; no clear D. Germline-derived CDR1 and CDR2 are SQVTM and ANQGSEA. The CDR3 is 12 residues long. V was shortened by 6 bases and J by 5 bases, with 14 bases between the two germline ends. The DNA of the CDR3 is TGCAGCGTCTGGGTTCCAGGTAACGAGCAGTACTTC. The encoded protein is CSVWVPGNEQYF.

The CDR3 region has the DNA TGTGCCAGCTCACCGGGGAGAGACTATGGCTACACCTTC. Translating gives CASSPGRDYGYTF. The gene calls are TRBV18 and TRBJ1-2; D not certain. V lost 3 bases and J 3 bases, leaving 8 bases between the germline ends. This CDR3 spans 13 amino acids. Per the germline V gene, CDR1 is KGHSH and CDR2 is LQKENI.

The chain employs TRBV29-1 and TRBJ2-2, with 9 positions matching TRBD1. This CDR3 comprises 13 residues. Germline values: CDR1 SQVTM, CDR2 ANQGSEA. DNA for the CDR3: TGCAGTACCAGGACAGGGGATACCGGGGAGCTGTTTTTT. Its protein product is CSTRTGDTGELFF.